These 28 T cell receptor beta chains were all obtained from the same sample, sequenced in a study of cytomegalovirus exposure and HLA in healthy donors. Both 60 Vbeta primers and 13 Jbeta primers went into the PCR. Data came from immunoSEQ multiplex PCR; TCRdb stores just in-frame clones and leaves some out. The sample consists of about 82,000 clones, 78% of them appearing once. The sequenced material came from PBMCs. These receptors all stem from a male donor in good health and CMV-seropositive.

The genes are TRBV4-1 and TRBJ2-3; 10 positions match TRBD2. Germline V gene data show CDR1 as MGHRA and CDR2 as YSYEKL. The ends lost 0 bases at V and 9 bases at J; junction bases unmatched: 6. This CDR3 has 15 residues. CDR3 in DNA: TGCGCCAGCAGCCAAGATAGGCTAGCGGGAGCAACGCAGTATTTT. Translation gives CASSQDRLAGATQYF.

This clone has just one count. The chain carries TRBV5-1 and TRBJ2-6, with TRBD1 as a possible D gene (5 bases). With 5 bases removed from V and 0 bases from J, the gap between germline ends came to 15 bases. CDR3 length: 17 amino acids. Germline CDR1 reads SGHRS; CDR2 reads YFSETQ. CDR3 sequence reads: CASSWAQGLSGANVLTF. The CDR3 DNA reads TGCGCCAGCAGTTGGGCCCAGGGCCTCTCTGGGGCCAACGTCCTGACTTTC.

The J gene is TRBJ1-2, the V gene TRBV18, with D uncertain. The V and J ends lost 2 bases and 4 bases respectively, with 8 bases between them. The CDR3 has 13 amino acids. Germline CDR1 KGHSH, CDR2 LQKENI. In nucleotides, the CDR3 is TGTGCCAGCTCACCAGCCGCCGGCTATGGCTACACCTTC. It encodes CASSPAAGYGYTF.

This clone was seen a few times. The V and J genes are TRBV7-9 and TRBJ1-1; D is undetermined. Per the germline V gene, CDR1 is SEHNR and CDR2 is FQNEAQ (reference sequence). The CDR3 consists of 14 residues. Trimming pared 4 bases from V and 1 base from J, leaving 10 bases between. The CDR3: CASSSPNRNTEAFF. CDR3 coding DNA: TGTGCCAGCAGCTCGCCCAACAGGAACACTGAAGCTTTCTTT.

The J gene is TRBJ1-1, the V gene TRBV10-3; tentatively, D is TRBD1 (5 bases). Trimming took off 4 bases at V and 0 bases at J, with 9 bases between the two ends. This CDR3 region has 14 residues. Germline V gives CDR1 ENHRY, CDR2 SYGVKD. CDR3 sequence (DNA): TGTGCCATCAGTGTAGACAGCATGAACACTGAAGCTTTCTTT. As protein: CAISVDSMNTEAFF.

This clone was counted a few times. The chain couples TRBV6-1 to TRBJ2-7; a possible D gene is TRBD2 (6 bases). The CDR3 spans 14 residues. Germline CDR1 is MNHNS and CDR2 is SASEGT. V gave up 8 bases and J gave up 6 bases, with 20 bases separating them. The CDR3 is CASCSGPRETEQYF. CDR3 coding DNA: TGTGCCAGCTGCAGCGGGCCACGCGAGACCGAGCAGTACTTC.

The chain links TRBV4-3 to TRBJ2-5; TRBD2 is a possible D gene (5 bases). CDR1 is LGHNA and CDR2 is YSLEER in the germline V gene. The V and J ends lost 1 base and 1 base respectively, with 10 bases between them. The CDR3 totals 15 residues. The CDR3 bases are TGCGCCAGCAGCCAAGCTTCGACTACCCAAGAGACCCAGTACTTC. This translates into CASSQASTTQETQYF.

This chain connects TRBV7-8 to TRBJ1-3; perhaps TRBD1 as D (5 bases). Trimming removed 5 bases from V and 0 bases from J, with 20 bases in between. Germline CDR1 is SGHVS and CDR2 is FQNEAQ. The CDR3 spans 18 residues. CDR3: CASSTLRRQNNSGNTIYF. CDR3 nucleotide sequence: TGTGCCAGCAGCACTTTACGTAGACAGAATAACTCTGGAAACACCATATATTTT.

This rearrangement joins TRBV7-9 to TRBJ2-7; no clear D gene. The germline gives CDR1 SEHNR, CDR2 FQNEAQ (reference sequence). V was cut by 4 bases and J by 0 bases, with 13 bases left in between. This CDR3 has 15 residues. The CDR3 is CASSSAASYSYEQYF. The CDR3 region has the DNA TGTGCCAGCAGCTCTGCGGCGTCGTACTCCTACGAGCAGTACTTC.

CDR3 coding DNA: TGTGCCATCAGTGCCAGGTCAGGGCGAACCTACGAGCAGTACTTC. Residues: CAISARSGRTYEQYF. The chain carries TRBV10-3 and TRBJ2-7; D is possibly TRBD1 (5 bases). The CDR3 covers 15 residues. Trimming stripped 4 bases from V and 2 bases from J, with 15 bases between. Germline loops: CDR1 ENHRY, CDR2 SYGVKD.

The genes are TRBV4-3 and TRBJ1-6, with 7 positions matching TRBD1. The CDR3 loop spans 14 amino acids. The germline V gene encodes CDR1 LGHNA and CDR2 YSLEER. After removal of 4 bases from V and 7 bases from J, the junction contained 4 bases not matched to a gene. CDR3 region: CASSPGTENSPLHF. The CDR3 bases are TGCGCCAGCAGCCCCGGGACAGAAAATTCACCCCTCCACTTT.

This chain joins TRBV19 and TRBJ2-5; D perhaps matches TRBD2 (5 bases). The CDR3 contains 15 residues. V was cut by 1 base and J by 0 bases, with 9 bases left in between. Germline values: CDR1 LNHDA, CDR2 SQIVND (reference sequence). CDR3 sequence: CASSIAPGDQETQYF. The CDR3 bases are TGTGCCAGTAGTATAGCTCCCGGGGACCAAGAGACCCAGTACTTC.

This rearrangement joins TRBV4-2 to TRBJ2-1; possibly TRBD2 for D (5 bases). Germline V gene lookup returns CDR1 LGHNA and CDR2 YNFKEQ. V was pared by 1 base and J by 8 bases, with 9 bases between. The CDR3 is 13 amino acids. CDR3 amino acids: CASSQVFSDEQFF. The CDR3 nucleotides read TGTGCCAGCAGCCAAGTCTTTAGCGATGAGCAGTTCTTC.

CDR3: CASSLAPGTASPETQYF. The CDR3 DNA is TGTGCCAGCAGCTTGGCTCCGGGGACTGCCTCCCCGGAGACCCAGTACTTC. J is TRBJ2-5 and V is TRBV5-4; D is perhaps TRBD2 (6 bases). This CDR3 is built from 17 residues. The germline V gene has CDR1 SGHNT and CDR2 YYREEE (reference sequence). V dropped 0 bases and J dropped 5 bases, with 20 bases sitting between them.

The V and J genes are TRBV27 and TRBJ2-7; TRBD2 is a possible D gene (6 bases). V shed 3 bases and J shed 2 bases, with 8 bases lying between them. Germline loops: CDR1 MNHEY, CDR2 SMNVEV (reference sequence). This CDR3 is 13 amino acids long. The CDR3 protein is CASSLRGPYEQYF. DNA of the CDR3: TGTGCCAGCAGTTTGCGGGGACCCTACGAGCAGTACTTC.

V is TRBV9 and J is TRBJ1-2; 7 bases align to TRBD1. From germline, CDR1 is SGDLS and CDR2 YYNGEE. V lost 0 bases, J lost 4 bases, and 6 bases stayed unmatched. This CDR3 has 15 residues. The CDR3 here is CASSVDRGEIYGYTF. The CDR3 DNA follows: TGTGCCAGCAGCGTAGACAGGGGAGAGATCTATGGCTACACCTTC.

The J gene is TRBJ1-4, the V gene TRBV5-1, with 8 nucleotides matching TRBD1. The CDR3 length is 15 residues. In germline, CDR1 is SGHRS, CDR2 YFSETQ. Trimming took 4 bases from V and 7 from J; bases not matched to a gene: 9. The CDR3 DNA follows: TGCGCCAGCAGCCTCGGACAGGGTTACGGTGAAAAACTGTTTTTT. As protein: CASSLGQGYGEKLFF.

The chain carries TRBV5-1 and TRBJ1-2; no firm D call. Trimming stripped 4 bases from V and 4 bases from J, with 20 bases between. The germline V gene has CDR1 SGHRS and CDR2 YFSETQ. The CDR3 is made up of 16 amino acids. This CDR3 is CASSPPGLGGGYGYTF. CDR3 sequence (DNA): TGCGCCAGCAGCCCGCCGGGTTTGGGAGGAGGCTATGGCTACACCTTC.

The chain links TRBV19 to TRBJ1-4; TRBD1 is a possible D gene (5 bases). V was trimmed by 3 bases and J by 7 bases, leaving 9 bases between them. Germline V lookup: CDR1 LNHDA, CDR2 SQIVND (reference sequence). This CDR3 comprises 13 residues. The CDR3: CASSMQGGEKLFF. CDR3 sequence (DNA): TGTGCCAGTAGTATGCAGGGAGGTGAAAAACTGTTTTTT.

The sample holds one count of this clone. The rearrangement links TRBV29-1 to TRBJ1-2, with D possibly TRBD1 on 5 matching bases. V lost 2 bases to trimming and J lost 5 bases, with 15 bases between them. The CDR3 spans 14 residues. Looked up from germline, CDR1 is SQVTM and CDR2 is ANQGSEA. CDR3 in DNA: TGCAGCGTTGAAAAAGCGGGGGGAGGTTATGGCTACACCTTC. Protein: CSVEKAGGGYGYTF.

The CDR3 region is CASSSTSGGYEQYF. CDR3 coding DNA: TGTGCCAGCAGCTCTACCTCGGGAGGTTACGAGCAGTACTTC. The rearrangement links TRBV7-9 to TRBJ2-5; 7 bases are a match to TRBD2. The last part of the DNA fits TRBJ2-7 better; the J call may be wrong. In germline, CDR1 is SEHNR, CDR2 FQNEAQ (reference sequence). The CDR3 is 14 residues long.

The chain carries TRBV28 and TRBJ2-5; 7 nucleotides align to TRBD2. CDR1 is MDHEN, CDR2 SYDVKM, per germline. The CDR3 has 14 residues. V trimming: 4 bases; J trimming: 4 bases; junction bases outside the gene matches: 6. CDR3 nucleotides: TGTGCCAGCAGTTCCCCGGGAGGCCCAGAGACCCAGTACTTC. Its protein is CASSSPGGPETQYF.

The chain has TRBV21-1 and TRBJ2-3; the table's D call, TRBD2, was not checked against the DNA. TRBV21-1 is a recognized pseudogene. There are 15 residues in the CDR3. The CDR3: CASGGTGGPTDTQYF. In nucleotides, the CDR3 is TGTGCCAGCGGTGGAACGGGAGGGCCCACAGATACGCAGTATTTT.

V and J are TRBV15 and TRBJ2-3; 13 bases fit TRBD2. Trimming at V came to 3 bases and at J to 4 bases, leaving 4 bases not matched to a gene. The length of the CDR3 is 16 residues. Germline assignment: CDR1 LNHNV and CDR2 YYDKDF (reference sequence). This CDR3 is CATSSGLAGVSDTQYF. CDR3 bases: TGTGCCACCAGCAGCGGACTAGCGGGAGTGTCAGATACGCAGTATTTT.

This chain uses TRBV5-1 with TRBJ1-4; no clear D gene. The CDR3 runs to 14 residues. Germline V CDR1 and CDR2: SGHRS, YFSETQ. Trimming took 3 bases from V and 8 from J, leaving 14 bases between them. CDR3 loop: CASSSSPPQEKLFF. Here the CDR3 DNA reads TGCGCCAGCAGCTCCTCCCCTCCTCAGGAAAAACTGTTTTTT.

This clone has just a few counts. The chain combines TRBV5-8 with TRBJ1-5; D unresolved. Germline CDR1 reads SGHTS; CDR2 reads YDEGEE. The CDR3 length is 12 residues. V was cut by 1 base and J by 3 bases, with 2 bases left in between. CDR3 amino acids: CASSLLNQPQHF. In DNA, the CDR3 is TGTGCCAGCAGCTTGCTCAATCAGCCCCAGCATTTT.

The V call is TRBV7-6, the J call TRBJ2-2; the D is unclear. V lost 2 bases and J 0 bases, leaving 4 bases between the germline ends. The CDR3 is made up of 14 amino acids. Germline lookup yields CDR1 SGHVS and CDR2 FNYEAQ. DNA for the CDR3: TGTGCCAGCAGCTTAAGCCCGAACACCGGGGAGCTGTTTTTT. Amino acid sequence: CASSLSPNTGELFF. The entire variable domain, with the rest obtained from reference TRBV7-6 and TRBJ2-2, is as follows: GAGVSQSPRYKVTKRGQDVALRCDPISGHVSLYWYRQALGQGPEFLTYFNYEAQQDKSGLPNDRFSAERPEGSISTLTIQRTEQRDSAMYRCASSLSPNTGELFFGEGSRLTVL.

CDR3 sequence: CASSPSNVQETQYF. The CDR3 bases are TGTGCCAGCTCACCAAGCAACGTCCAAGAGACCCAGTACTTC. This chain uses TRBV18 with TRBJ2-5, with D unclear. V was clipped by 2 bases and J by 1 base, with 8 bases between them. This CDR3 has 14 amino acids. Germline V gives CDR1 KGHSH, CDR2 LQKENI.